This T cell receptor beta chain was captured in a study of T cells in localized non-small cell lung cancer. The method was immunoSEQ multiplex PCR; TCRdb's version includes in-frame clones alone and lacks a portion of them. The sample records about 130,000 clones, around 90% being singletons. The CDR3 covers 15 residues. CDR1 SNHLY and CDR2 FYNNEI come from the germline V gene. V was shortened by 6 bases and J by 0 bases, with 11 bases between the two germline ends. This TCR was recovered from a female donor aged 60 or older with stage I lung adenocarcinoma. The V gene is TRBV2, the J gene TRBJ2-2; D may be TRBD1 (5 bases). The sequencing here drew on peripheral blood, taken before any cancer treatment. CDR3 sequence reads: CASREQDANTGELFF. CDR3 nucleotides: TGTGCCAGCAGGGAACAGGACGCGAACACCGGGGAGCTGTTTTTT. Complete variable domain (other parts from reference TRBV2 and TRBJ2-2): EPEVTQTPSHQVTQMGQEVILRCVPISNHLYFYWYRQILGQKVEFLVSFYNNEISEKSEIFDDQFSVERPDGSNFTLKIRSTKLEDSAMYFCASREQDANTGELFFGEGSRLTVL.